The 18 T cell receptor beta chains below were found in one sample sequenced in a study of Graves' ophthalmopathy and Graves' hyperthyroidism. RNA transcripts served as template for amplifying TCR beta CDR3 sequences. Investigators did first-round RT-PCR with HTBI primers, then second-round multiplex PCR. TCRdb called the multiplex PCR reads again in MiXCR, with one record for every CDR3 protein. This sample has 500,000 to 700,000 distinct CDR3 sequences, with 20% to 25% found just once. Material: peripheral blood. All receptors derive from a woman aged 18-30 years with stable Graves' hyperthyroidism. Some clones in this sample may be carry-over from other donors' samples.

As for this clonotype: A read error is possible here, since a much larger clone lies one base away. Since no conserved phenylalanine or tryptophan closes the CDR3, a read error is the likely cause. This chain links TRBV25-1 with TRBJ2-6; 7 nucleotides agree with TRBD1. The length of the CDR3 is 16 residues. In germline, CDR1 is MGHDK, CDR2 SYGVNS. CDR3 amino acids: CASSTTEGAGANALTL. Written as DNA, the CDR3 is TGTGCCAGCAGCACCACCGAGGGGGCTGGGGCCAACGCCCTGACTTTG.

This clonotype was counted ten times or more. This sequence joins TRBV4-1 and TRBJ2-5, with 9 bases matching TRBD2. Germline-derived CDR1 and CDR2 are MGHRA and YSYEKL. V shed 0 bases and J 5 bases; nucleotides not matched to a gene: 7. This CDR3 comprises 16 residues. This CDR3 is CASSQEAGLAWETQYF. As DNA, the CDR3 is TGCGCCAGCAGCCAAGAAGCTGGACTAGCGTGGGAGACCCAGTACTTC.

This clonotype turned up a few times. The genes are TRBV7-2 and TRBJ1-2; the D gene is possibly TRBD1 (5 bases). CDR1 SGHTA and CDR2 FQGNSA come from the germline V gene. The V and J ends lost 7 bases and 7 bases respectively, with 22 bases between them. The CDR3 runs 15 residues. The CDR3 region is CASTSLRRGRGGYTF. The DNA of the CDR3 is TGTGCCAGCACCTCACTCAGGAGGGGCCGGGGTGGCTACACCTTC.

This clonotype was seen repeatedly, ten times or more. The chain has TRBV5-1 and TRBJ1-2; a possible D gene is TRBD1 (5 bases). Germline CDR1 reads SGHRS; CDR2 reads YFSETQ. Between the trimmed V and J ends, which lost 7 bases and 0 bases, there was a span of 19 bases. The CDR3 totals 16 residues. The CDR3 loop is CASQPGLFQANYGYTF. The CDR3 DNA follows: TGCGCCAGCCAACCGGGACTTTTCCAAGCTAACTATGGCTACACCTTC.

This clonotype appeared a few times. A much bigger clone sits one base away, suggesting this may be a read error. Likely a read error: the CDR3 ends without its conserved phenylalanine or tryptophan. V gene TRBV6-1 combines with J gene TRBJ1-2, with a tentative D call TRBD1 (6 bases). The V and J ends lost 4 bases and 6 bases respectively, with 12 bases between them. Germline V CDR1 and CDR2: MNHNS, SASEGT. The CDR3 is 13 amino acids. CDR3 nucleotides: TGTGCCAGCAGTGCAACAGGGTACAATGGCTACACCGTC. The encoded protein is CASSATGYNGYTV.

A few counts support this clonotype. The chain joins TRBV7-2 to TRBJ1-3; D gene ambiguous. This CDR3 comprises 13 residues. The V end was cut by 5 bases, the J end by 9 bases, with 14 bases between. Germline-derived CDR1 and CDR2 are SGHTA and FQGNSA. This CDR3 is CASSHPPPSTIYF. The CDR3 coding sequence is TGTGCCAGCAGCCACCCCCCCCCGAGCACCATATATTTT.

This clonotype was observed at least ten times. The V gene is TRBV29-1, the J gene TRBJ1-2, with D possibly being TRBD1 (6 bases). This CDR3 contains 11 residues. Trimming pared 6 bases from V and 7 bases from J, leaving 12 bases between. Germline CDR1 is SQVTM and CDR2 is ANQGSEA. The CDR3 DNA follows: TGCAGCGTCCAACAGGGCGGTGGCTACACCTTC. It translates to CSVQQGGGYTF.

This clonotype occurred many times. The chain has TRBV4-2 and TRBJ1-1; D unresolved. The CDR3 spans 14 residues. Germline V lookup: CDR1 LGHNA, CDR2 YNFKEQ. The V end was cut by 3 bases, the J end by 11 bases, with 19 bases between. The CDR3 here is CASSHYSTEGFAFF. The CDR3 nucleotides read TGTGCCAGCAGCCACTATTCAACAGAGGGCTTCGCTTTCTTT.

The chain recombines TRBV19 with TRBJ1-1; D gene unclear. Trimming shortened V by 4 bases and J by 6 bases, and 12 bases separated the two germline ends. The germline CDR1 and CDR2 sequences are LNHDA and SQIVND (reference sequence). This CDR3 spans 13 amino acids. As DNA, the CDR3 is TGTGCCAGTAGTACCGTACGCGGCGCTGAAGCTTTCTTT. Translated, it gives CASSTVRGAEAFF.

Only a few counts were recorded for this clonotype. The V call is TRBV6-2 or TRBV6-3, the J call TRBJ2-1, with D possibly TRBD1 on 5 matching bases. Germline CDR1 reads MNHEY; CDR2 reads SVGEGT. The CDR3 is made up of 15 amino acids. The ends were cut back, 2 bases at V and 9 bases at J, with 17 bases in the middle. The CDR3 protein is CASSYQLDTLTEQFF. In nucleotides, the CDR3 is TGTGCCAGCAGTTACCAACTGGACACTCTCACTGAGCAGTTCTTC.

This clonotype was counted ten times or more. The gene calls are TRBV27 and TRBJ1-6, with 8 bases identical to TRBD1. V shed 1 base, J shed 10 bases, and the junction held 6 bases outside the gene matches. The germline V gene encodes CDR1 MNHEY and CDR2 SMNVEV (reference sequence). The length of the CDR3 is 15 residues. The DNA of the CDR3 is TGTGCCAGCAGTTTATTGGACAGGGTTTCATCACCCCTCCACTTT. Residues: CASSLLDRVSSPLHF.

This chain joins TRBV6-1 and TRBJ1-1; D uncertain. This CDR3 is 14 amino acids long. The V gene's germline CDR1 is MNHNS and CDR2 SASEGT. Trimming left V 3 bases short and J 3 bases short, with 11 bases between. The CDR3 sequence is CASSDAGPDTEAFF. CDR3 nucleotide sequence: TGTGCCAGCAGTGATGCAGGACCCGACACTGAAGCTTTCTTT.

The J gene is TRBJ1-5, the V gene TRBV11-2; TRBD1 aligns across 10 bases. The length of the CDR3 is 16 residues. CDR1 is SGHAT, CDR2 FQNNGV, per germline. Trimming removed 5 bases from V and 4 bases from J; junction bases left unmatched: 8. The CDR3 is CASSPGTGVNNQPQHF. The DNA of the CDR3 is TGTGCCAGCAGCCCCGGGACAGGGGTTAATAATCAGCCCCAGCATTTT.

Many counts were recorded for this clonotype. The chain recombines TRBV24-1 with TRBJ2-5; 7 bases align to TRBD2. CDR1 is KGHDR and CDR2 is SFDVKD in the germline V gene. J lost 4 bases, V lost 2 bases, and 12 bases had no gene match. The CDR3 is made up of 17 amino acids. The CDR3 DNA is TGTGCCACCAGTGATTCTGCCCATGCGGGAGTAGGAGAGACCCAGTACTTC. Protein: CATSDSAHAGVGETQYF.

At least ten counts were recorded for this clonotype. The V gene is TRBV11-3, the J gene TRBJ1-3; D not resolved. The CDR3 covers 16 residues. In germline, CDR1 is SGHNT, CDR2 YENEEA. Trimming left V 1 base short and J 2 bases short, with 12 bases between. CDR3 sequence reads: CASSLVRIQAGNTIYF. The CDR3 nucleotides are TGTGCCAGCAGCTTAGTCCGGATTCAGGCTGGAAACACCATATATTTT.

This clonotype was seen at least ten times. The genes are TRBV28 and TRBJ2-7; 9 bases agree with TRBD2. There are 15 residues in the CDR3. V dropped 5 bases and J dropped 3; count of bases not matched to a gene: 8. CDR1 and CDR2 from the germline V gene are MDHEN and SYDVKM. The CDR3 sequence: CASSTAGTSSYEQYF. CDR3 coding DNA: TGTGCCAGCAGTACCGCCGGGACTAGCAGCTACGAGCAGTACTTC.

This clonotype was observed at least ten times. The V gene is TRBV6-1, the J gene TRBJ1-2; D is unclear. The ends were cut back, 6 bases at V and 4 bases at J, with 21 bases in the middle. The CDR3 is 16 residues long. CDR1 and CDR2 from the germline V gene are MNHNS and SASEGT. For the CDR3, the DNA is TGTGCCAGCAGGGATAAGGACCGGACTAGGTCCTATGGCTACACCTTC. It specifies CASRDKDRTRSYGYTF.

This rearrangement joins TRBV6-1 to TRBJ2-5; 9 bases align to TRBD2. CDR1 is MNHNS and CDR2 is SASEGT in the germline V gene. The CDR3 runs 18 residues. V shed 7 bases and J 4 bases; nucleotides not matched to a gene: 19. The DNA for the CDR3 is TGTGCCAGCAAACACCGGGGACTAGCCGGAGAAAGGAGAGAGACCCAGTACTTC. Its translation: CASKHRGLAGERRETQYF.